This T cell receptor (beta chain) was captured in a study of blood T cell repertoires in COVID-19. For the study at large: PBMCs, B-cell-depleted T cells, or T cells were the source of the cDNA or gDNA that made up the material.

Germline V gene sequence: CDR1 SQVTM, CDR2 ANQGSEA. V shed 6 bases, J shed 4 bases, and the junction held 8 bases outside the gene matches. The CDR3 sequence is 13 residues long. Patients in Seattle were enrolled during active infection, then followed longitudinally. Assay used: immunoSEQ multiplex PCR; TCRdb lists only in-frame clones, some missing. The profile shows about 350,000 clones, around 86% of them singletons. The sequencing sample was made of peripheral blood. The chain uses TRBV29-1 and TRBJ1-1, with 7 bases fitting TRBD1. This clonotype originated in a woman aged 45-65 years with COVID-19, enrolled during active disease. The CDR3 DNA is TGCAGCGTACTCGACCCAGGGGGCACTGAAGCTTTCTTT. Its protein is CSVLDPGGTEAFF.